Listed below are T cell receptor beta chains from one sample, sequenced in a study of blood T cell repertoires in COVID-19. Assay used: immunoSEQ multiplex PCR; TCRdb lists only in-frame clones, some missing. The sample holds roughly 150,000 clones, less than 80% seen once. Sequenced input: PBMCs or T cells enriched from blood (not recorded which). The receptors shown here come from a woman in her sixties or seventies in a cohort exposed to, infected with or recovered from COVID-19 (not recorded which). CDR3s include the opening cysteine and the closing phenylalanine or tryptophan.

V gene	CDR3 protein
TRBV19	CASRGPGSGSHGYTF
TRBV28	CASTPPWGQGVQPQHF
TRBV30	CAWSVGGSGYEQYF
TRBV18	CASSLTRGSGNTIYF
TRBV19	CASSPLRGAKLFF
TRBV6-1	CASRPTGMNTEAFF
TRBV3-1/TRBV3-2	CASSRQNTEAFF
TRBV28	CASISPSGLAGGWGETQYF
TRBV2	CASSLSTGDSSYEQYF
TRBV7-7	CASSPIAGTYEQYF
TRBV7-9	CASSPSGGGSTDTQYF
TRBV11-1	CASSQPPGQANTEAFF
TRBV2	CASIEGVAPPYNEQFF
TRBV7-9	CASRLGLNEQYF
TRBV28	CATNRPHNYGYTF
TRBV5-1	CASSLDTNTGELFF
TRBV5-8	CASSPDRTSGNTIYF
TRBV7-9	CASSPWTSVETQYF
TRBV4-2	CASSQGGLAGVRTGELFF
TRBV11-3	CASSSRGEQFF
TRBV29-1	CSVELVGGWSSYNEQFF
TRBV7-2	CASSARLAGGYNEQFF
TRBV18	CASSLGQGAYEQYF
TRBV18	CASSPRGGLPSGNTIYF
TRBV2	CASSAIGGGGETQYF